This T cell receptor (beta chain) was identified in a study of control samples from healthy donors and cancer patients. From germline, CDR1 is SEHNR and CDR2 FQNEAQ (reference sequence). V was pared by 0 bases and J by 4 bases, with 12 bases between. The CDR3 runs 15 residues. The sample holds one count of this clone. Assay: immunoSEQ multiplex PCR; the TCRdb copy retains only in-frame clones and omits some. The table lists about 130,000 clones, roughly 92% of them singletons. The sample was blood. V gene TRBV7-9 combines with J gene TRBJ1-1; a possible D gene is TRBD1 (6 bases). The receptor was isolated from a young man in good health. CDR3 region: CASSLAGRGGTEAFF. The CDR3 coding sequence is TGTGCCAGCAGCTTAGCTGGCCGAGGGGGCACTGAAGCTTTCTTT.